The rows below give T cell receptor beta chains drawn from one sample of a study of blood T cell repertoires in COVID-19. TCRdb keeps only in-frame clones here, not all; method: immunoSEQ multiplex PCR. The sample holds approximately 180,000 clones, 75% to 95% seen once. The sequencing sample was made of peripheral blood. All receptors derive from a man aged 50-59 years with acute or convalescent COVID-19. Both conserved end residues are trimmed from each CDR3. D genes are given only for firm matches. Not every row has a clone size; where given, it reads once, few, many or a size class.

>NA|TRBV7-8|TRBJ1-3|NA
ASSPGGAPGNTIY
>NA|TRBV28|TRBJ1-6|NA
ASSWEGFYNSPLH
>NA|TRBV7-2|TRBJ2-7|TRBD2
ASSLDRWEGREQY
>NA|TRBV7-2|TRBJ1-5|TRBD1
ASSKGQGNQPQH
>NA|TRBV21-1|TRBJ2-1|NA
ASSKGEAASYNEQF
>NA|TRBV5-1|TRBJ2-3|TRBD1
ASRSGGAGDTQY
>NA|TRBV7-2|TRBJ2-3|NA
ASSYRVRDTQY
>NA|TRBV5-1|TRBJ2-3|TRBD1
ASSWAGQGPDTQY
>few|TRBV19|TRBJ1-6|NA
ASSIKAGSPSPLH
>NA|TRBV30|TRBJ2-1|NA
AWEQGREQF
>NA|TRBV7-8|TRBJ1-2|NA
ASSLGPALGANGYT
>NA|TRBV9|TRBJ2-7|TRBD1
ASSEGQGEGYEQY
>NA|TRBV4-2|TRBJ2-3|NA
ASSLGGGRGTDTQY
>few|TRBV5-1|TRBJ2-1|NA
ASSPSHLRTGNEQF
>NA|TRBV6-5|TRBJ1-2|NA
ASGRGGLDYGYT
>NA|TRBV19|TRBJ1-2|NA
ASSRTANYGYT
>NA|TRBV24-1|TRBJ2-7|NA
ATSDSGLGEQY
>NA|TRBV2|TRBJ1-2|NA
ASSATANYGYT
>NA|TRBV6-2/TRBV6-3|TRBJ2-1|TRBD2
ASSYYLAGGLRPNEQF
>NA|TRBV18|TRBJ1-1|NA
ASSWGDTEAF
>NA|TRBV5-1|TRBJ2-1|TRBD2
ASSLDEREGRGNEQF
>NA|TRBV5-5|TRBJ1-2|TRBD1
ASSLAPQGNYGYT
>NA|TRBV5-1|TRBJ2-1|NA
ASSLVQASLDNEQF
>NA|TRBV7-2|TRBJ2-1|TRBD2
ASSPNLGTSGRGAHEQF
>NA|TRBV5-1|TRBJ1-2|NA
ASSSSGTQLTGGYT
>NA|TRBV5-1|TRBJ2-2|NA
ASAVSGSPNTGELF
>NA|TRBV3-1/TRBV3-2|TRBJ1-6|NA
ASSQVFLSGSGLH
>NA|TRBV9|TRBJ2-7|TRBD2
ASSVGGLAGSEQY
>once|TRBV3-1/TRBV3-2|TRBJ2-5|NA
ASSQEMSGVTQY
>NA|TRBV27|TRBJ1-2|NA
ASSRTGSGYT
>NA|TRBV7-2|TRBJ1-3|NA
ASSLKLSSSGNTIY
>NA|TRBV30|TRBJ1-6|NA
AWTTGRVRNSPLH
>NA|TRBV7-2|TRBJ2-7|TRBD2
ASSFGTSGTYEQY
>NA|TRBV7-2|TRBJ2-7|NA
ASSSPPAGTSYEQY
>NA|TRBV18|TRBJ2-2|TRBD1
ASSPRQGVTGELF
>NA|TRBV7-3|TRBJ2-1|NA
ASSRTGASYNEQF
>once|TRBV11-2|TRBJ1-1|NA
ASRSGGYGLPNTEAF
>once|TRBV21-1|TRBJ2-7|NA
ASSKVASGPYEQY